The 30 T cell receptor beta chains below all came from one sample that was sequenced in a study of cytomegalovirus exposure and HLA in healthy donors. The PCR made use of 60 Vbeta and 13 Jbeta primers. Profiled with immunoSEQ multiplex PCR; TCRdb holds only in-frame clones, not every one. The repertoire holds 45,000 to 65,000 clones, with around four fifths as singletons. Sequenced sample: PBMCs. The receptors here all came from a young man in good health and CMV-seronegative.

Concerning this clone itself: Other nucleotide sequences in the sample specify the same CDR3. This chain connects TRBV5-4 to TRBJ1-1; 7 nucleotides agree with TRBD1. The junction had 15 bases not matched to a gene; V was cut back by 4 bases and J by 3 bases. Germline V lookup: CDR1 SGHNT, CDR2 YYREEE (reference sequence). The CDR3 totals 17 residues. CDR3 coding DNA: TGTGCCAGCAGCCTGATCGACAGGGCCTTTTTGGACACTGAAGCTTTCTTT. Encoded protein: CASSLIDRAFLDTEAFF.

The rearrangement links TRBV5-8 to TRBJ2-3, with D maybe TRBD2 (6 bases). This CDR3 comprises 17 residues. Trimming stripped 4 bases from V and 0 bases from J, with 18 bases between. The germline CDR1 and CDR2 sequences are SGHTS and YDEGEE. The CDR3 sequence is CASSLRRDSISTDTQYF. CDR3 sequence (DNA): TGTGCCAGCAGCCTAAGGAGGGATAGCATTAGCACAGATACGCAGTATTTT.

There are a few counts of this clone. The chain is built from TRBV27 and TRBJ2-2, with D perhaps TRBD1 (5 bases). From germline, CDR1 is MNHEY and CDR2 SMNVEV (reference sequence). V lost 6 bases, J lost 1 base, and 21 bases lay in between. The CDR3 loop spans 18 amino acids. The CDR3 sequence is CASRKPGPGSLNTGELFF. CDR3 nucleotides: TGTGCCAGCAGAAAACCGGGCCCAGGGTCCCTGAACACCGGGGAGCTGTTTTTT.

The rearrangement uses TRBV2 and TRBJ1-6, with D possibly being TRBD1 (5 bases). The CDR3 has 14 residues. V was cut by 4 bases and J by 6 bases, with 10 bases left in between. Germline V gene data show CDR1 as SNHLY and CDR2 as FYNNEI. The chain's CDR3 is CASSAGTGNSPLHF. The CDR3 nucleotides are TGTGCCAGCAGTGCCGGGACTGGTAATTCACCCCTCCACTTT.

This clone has a handful of counts. The CDR3 is CASSPGGQSSGNTIYF. DNA of the CDR3: TGTGCCAGCTCACCAGGGGGACAGAGCTCTGGAAACACCATATATTTT. The V call is TRBV18, the J call TRBJ1-3; TRBD1 agrees at 7 bases. CDR1 is KGHSH, CDR2 LQKENI, per germline. The CDR3 extends over 16 amino acids. The V and J ends lost 2 bases and 0 bases, in that order; junction bases with no gene match: 4.

The rearrangement links TRBV2 to TRBJ1-2, with a possible D match to TRBD1 (6 bases). V was trimmed by 6 bases and J by 6 bases, leaving 17 bases between them. CDR1 is SNHLY, CDR2 FYNNEI, per germline. This CDR3 region has 14 residues. The CDR3 here is CASSTLGGGHGYTF. DNA of the CDR3: TGTGCCAGCAGCACCCTCGGGGGGGGCCATGGCTACACCTTC.

The chain links TRBV7-8 to TRBJ2-2, with D unclear. Between the trimmed V and J ends, which lost 5 bases and 6 bases, there was a span of 10 bases. The CDR3 has 13 amino acids. Per germline, CDR1 SGHVS and CDR2 FQNEAQ. The DNA of the CDR3 is TGTGCCAGCAGCCCTCGGTTGGCCGGGGAGCTGTTTTTT. It specifies CASSPRLAGELFF.

This chain links TRBV7-9 with TRBJ2-1; 12 bases map to TRBD2. The ends lost 2 bases at V and 6 bases at J; junction bases unmatched: 5. Germline assignment: CDR1 SEHNR and CDR2 FQNEAQ (reference sequence). This CDR3 is built from 16 residues. For the CDR3, the DNA is TGTGCCAGCAGCTTACCTAGCGGGAGGGGTGTCAATGAGCAGTTCTTC. Protein product: CASSLPSGRGVNEQFF.

The chain links TRBV6-1 to TRBJ2-1, with D perhaps TRBD2 (6 bases). Germline V gene sequence: CDR1 MNHNS, CDR2 SASEGT. CDR3 length: 13 residues. Trimming cost V 6 bases and J 15 bases, with 21 bases left between them. DNA of the CDR3: TGTGCCAGCAGGACCTCGGGGGTCACGGTCGGGTTCTTC. It yields the protein CASRTSGVTVGFF.

V gene TRBV27 combines with J gene TRBJ1-6; D possibly corresponds to TRBD1 (6 bases). CDR1 MNHEY and CDR2 SMNVEV come from the germline V gene (reference sequence). The length of the CDR3 is 15 residues. The V end was cut by 6 bases, the J end by 3 bases, with 12 bases between. The CDR3 coding sequence is TGTGCCAGCAGCCCTAGGGGGATCTATAATTCACCCCTCCACTTT. Protein sequence: CASSPRGIYNSPLHF.

Comments on this clone: The junction shows a germline mismatch at one end, possibly a read error. V is TRBV25-1 and J is TRBJ1-1; TRBD1 might be the D (5 bases). Germline loops: CDR1 MGHDK, CDR2 SYGVNS. The CDR3 length is 13 residues. In DNA form, the CDR3 reads TGTGCCAGCAGTCTCGGGGGTGGCACTAAAGCTTTCTTT. This sequence encodes CASSLGGGTKAFF.

The gene calls are TRBV19 and TRBJ2-2, with D tentatively TRBD1 (6 bases). Germline values: CDR1 LNHDA, CDR2 SQIVND (reference sequence). The V end was cut by 0 bases, the J end by 4 bases, with 6 bases between. CDR3 length equals 14 residues. The CDR3 nucleotides are TGTGCCAGTAGTATAGACAGGGGCACCGGGGAGCTGTTTTTT. Its protein is CASSIDRGTGELFF.

V is TRBV7-9 and J is TRBJ1-2; 8 bases fit TRBD1. CDR1 is SEHNR and CDR2 is FQNEAQ in the germline V gene (reference sequence). CDR3 length: 16 residues. V was clipped by 3 bases and J by 4 bases; unmatched bases: 10. The CDR3 coding sequence is TGTGCCAGCAGCTTTATTGTAGGACAGGGACCCTATGGCTACACCTTC. It translates to CASSFIVGQGPYGYTF.

The chain recombines TRBV28 with TRBJ2-7, with D possibly matching TRBD2 (5 bases). The V gene's germline CDR1 is MDHEN and CDR2 SYDVKM. The length of the CDR3 is 14 residues. Trimming pared 6 bases from V and 0 bases from J, leaving 12 bases between. In DNA, the CDR3 is TGTGCCAGCAGCGTGATGGGGAGCTCCTACGAGCAGTACTTC. It specifies CASSVMGSSYEQYF.

The V gene is TRBV6-5, the J gene TRBJ1-4; D gene ambiguous. Trimming took off 0 bases at V and 2 bases at J, with 7 bases between the two ends. There are 15 residues in the CDR3. The V gene's germline CDR1 is MNHEY and CDR2 SVGAGI. DNA of the CDR3: TGTGCCAGCAGTTACTCGACTCCGACTAATGAAAAACTGTTTTTT. Protein sequence: CASSYSTPTNEKLFF.

V gene TRBV19 combines with J gene TRBJ1-2; 10 nucleotides match TRBD1. Germline V gene data show CDR1 as LNHDA and CDR2 as SQIVND (reference sequence). V gave up 1 base and J gave up 6 bases; unmatched junction bases: 5. This CDR3 has 15 amino acids. The CDR3 here is CASSIVRQGADGYTF. The CDR3 DNA follows: TGTGCCAGTAGTATAGTCCGACAGGGGGCCGATGGCTACACCTTC. The full variable domain, in which reference TRBV19 and TRBJ1-2 provide the parts outside the CDR3, is DGGITQSPKYLFRKEGQNVTLSCEQNLNHDAMYWYRQDPGQGLRLIYYSQIVNDFQKGDIAEGYSVSREKKESFPLTVTSAQKNPTAFYLCASSIVRQGADGYTFGSGTRLTVV.

The V gene is TRBV5-4, the J gene TRBJ1-1; unclear D gene. The germline V gene encodes CDR1 SGHNT and CDR2 YYREEE (reference sequence). The germline V and J ends were trimmed by 4 bases and 0 bases, with 13 bases remaining between them. There are 15 residues in the CDR3. CDR3 residues: CASSKERRLNTEAFF. CDR3 in DNA: TGTGCCAGCAGCAAGGAGAGGAGACTGAACACTGAAGCTTTCTTT.

The chain couples TRBV5-1 to TRBJ1-4; 7 bases match TRBD1. V lost 2 bases and J lost 9; bases outside the gene matches: 10. CDR3 length: 15 residues. From germline, CDR1 is SGHRS and CDR2 YFSETQ. The CDR3 loop reads CASSLGGRENKKLFF. CDR3 sequence (DNA): TGCGCCAGCAGCTTAGGGGGCAGGGAGAATAAAAAACTGTTTTTT.

A note on this clone: The identical CDR3 is also encoded by other nucleotide sequences in the sample. V and J are TRBV30 and TRBJ1-6, with unresolved D. The germline V and J ends were trimmed by 4 bases and 0 bases, with 13 bases remaining between them. Germline lookup yields CDR1 GTSNPN and CDR2 SVGIG (reference sequence). The CDR3 extends over 16 amino acids. The CDR3 region is CAWNPVWSSYNSPLHF. The CDR3 nucleotides read TGTGCCTGGAACCCCGTTTGGAGCTCCTATAATTCACCCCTCCACTTT.

This clone occurred once. CDR3 loop: CASSQEIASTYEQYF. The CDR3 DNA sequence: TGCGCCAGCAGCCAAGAAATAGCATCTACCTACGAGCAGTACTTC. The chain carries TRBV4-3 and TRBJ2-7, with unresolved D. The V end lost 0 bases, the J end lost 2 bases, and 11 bases lay between the germline ends. The CDR3 spans 15 residues. In germline, CDR1 is LGHNA, CDR2 YSLEER.

This rearrangement joins TRBV29-1 to TRBJ2-5; no definite D call. Trimming cost V 3 bases and J 5 bases, with 7 bases left between them. Germline V lookup: CDR1 SQVTM, CDR2 ANQGSEA. CDR3 length: 11 amino acids. For the CDR3, the DNA is TGCAGCGTTGAGCGGTGGGAGACCCAGTACTTC. This sequence encodes CSVERWETQYF.

The genes are TRBV6-1 and TRBJ2-1; 7 bases line up with TRBD1. J lost 6 bases, V lost 8 bases, and 4 bases had no gene match. CDR1 MNHNS and CDR2 SASEGT come from the germline V gene. The CDR3 loop spans 12 amino acids. DNA for the CDR3: TGTGCCAGCCACGGGACAGTCAATGAGCAGTTCTTC. Translation: CASHGTVNEQFF.

This chain connects TRBV6-5 to TRBJ2-7, with TRBD2 matching over 7 bases. CDR1 is MNHEY and CDR2 is SVGAGI in the germline V gene. Trimming removed 6 bases from V and 5 bases from J; junction bases left unmatched: 13. This CDR3 region has 15 residues. CDR3: CASSRNRDYVHEQYF. The CDR3, as DNA: TGTGCCAGCAGCCGAAACCGGGACTACGTCCACGAGCAGTACTTC.

Only a few counts were recorded for this clone. The chain combines TRBV5-6 with TRBJ2-7; no definite D call. The CDR3 has 12 residues. Germline V CDR1 and CDR2: SGHDT, YYEEEE. V was pared by 4 bases and J by 1 base, with 6 bases between. The CDR3 bases are TGTGCCAGCAGCCCCGGTTCCTACGAGCAGTACTTC. Its protein is CASSPGSYEQYF.

Turning to this clone: The junction departs from germline at one end; a sequencing error may be responsible. This rearrangement joins TRBV7-8 to TRBJ2-5; 13 bases are a match to TRBD2. The CDR3 contains 15 residues. The germline gives CDR1 SGHVS, CDR2 FQNEAQ. The CDR3 DNA reads TGTGCCAGCAGCCGCCTACTAGCGGGAGGGGCCCTGGGGAACTTC. It yields the protein CASSRLLAGGALGNF.

The chain couples TRBV4-2 to TRBJ2-5; TRBD1 matches 9 bases. Germline CDR1 is LGHNA and CDR2 is YNFKEQ. The V and J ends lost 0 bases and 4 bases, in that order; junction bases with no gene match: 9. The CDR3 is made up of 17 amino acids. The DNA for the CDR3 is TGTGCCAGCAGCCAAGATGTCGACAGGGGGAAAGGAGAGACCCAGTACTTC. This encodes CASSQDVDRGKGETQYF.

V gene TRBV4-2 combines with J gene TRBJ2-3, with 9 bases fitting TRBD2. Germline values: CDR1 LGHNA, CDR2 YNFKEQ. This CDR3 comprises 15 residues. J lost 4 bases, V lost 0 bases, and 2 bases had no gene match. The CDR3 coding sequence is TGTGCCAGCAGCCAAGAGCGGGGGGGCCCAGATACGCAGTATTTT. Amino acids: CASSQERGGPDTQYF.

In its sample, this clone was seen once. The chain couples TRBV6-1 to TRBJ1-2, with TRBD1 as a possible D gene (6 bases). Per the germline V gene, CDR1 is MNHNS and CDR2 is SASEGT. The CDR3 contains 14 residues. The V end was cut by 2 bases, the J end by 5 bases, with 12 bases between. CDR3 region: CASSESGGRYGYTF. The CDR3 region has the DNA TGTGCCAGCAGTGAATCGGGGGGCCGGTATGGCTACACCTTC.

V gene TRBV6-5 combines with J gene TRBJ1-2, with TRBD1 as a possible D gene (5 bases). The germline V gene encodes CDR1 MNHEY and CDR2 SVGAGI. CDR3 length equals 12 residues. Trimming took off 3 bases at V and 8 bases at J, with 10 bases between the two ends. CDR3 sequence reads: CASSYDSRGYTF. As DNA, the CDR3 is TGTGCCAGCAGTTATGACAGTCGAGGCTACACCTTC.

The rearrangement joins TRBV10-3 to TRBJ1-4; D remains ambiguous. The CDR3 covers 16 residues. Germline V gene data show CDR1 as ENHRY and CDR2 as SYGVKD. Trimming stripped 2 bases from V and 7 bases from J, with 17 bases between. The CDR3 DNA reads TGTGCCATCAGTGAGCGATCGGCCCCGGGTAGTGAAAAACTGTTTTTT. Translating it yields CAISERSAPGSEKLFF.